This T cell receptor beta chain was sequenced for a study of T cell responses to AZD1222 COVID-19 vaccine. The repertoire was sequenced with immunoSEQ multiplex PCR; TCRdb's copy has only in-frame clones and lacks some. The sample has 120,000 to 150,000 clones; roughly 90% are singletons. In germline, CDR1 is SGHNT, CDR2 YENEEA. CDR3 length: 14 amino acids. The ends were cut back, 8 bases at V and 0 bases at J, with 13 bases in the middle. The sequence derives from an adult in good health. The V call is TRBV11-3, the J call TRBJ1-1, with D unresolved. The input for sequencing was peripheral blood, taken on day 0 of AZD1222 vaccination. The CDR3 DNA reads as TGTGCCAGCGGCAGGTCCGAAATGAACACTGAAGCTTTCTTT. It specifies CASGRSEMNTEAFF.